This is a list of T cell receptor beta chains from one sample in a study of blood T cell repertoires in COVID-19. Profiled with immunoSEQ multiplex PCR; TCRdb holds only in-frame clones, not every one. The sample has about 260,000 clones; 86% are singletons. The sequenced sample was PBMCs or T cells enriched from blood (not recorded which). These receptor sequences come from a woman in her fifties or sixties who had recovered from COVID-19. The CDR3 runs from the conserved cysteine through the conserved F or W.

j_call,v_call,cdr3_aa
TRBJ1-4,TRBV29-1,CSVGTPGSANEKLFF
TRBJ1-2,TRBV6-5,CASSYRRDSYYGYTF
TRBJ1-1,TRBV5-6,CASSPRQGASTEAFF
TRBJ2-5,TRBV6-5,CASSSNHGTQETQYF
TRBJ2-7,TRBV28,CASSLTGSTYEQYF
TRBJ2-7,TRBV29-1,CSARAGTRPNEQYF
TRBJ2-3,TRBV4-2,CASSQGMEPGAGDTQYF
TRBJ1-2,TRBV7-8,CASSLPPWFLRGGRYGYTF
TRBJ1-4,TRBV5-1,CASRAGVYDEKLFF
TRBJ1-2,TRBV12-3/TRBV12-4,CASSFGAPFGYTF
TRBJ1-4,TRBV11-3,CASSPNRAGEKLFF
TRBJ2-7,TRBV3-1/TRBV3-2,CASSPRTSGRAYEQYF
TRBJ2-2,TRBV24-1,CATSPGQVTGELFF
TRBJ1-2,TRBV28,CASQQQGIYGYTF
TRBJ1-5,TRBV2,CASSRDNSNQPQHF
TRBJ2-7,TRBV5-1,CASSFLSGRGQGEQYF
TRBJ2-1,TRBV7-9,CASSLDSGGYNEQFF
TRBJ1-1,TRBV12-3/TRBV12-4,CASSGDRGPRAFF
TRBJ2-3,TRBV29-1,CSVSDTGTDTQYF
TRBJ1-2,TRBV6-2/TRBV6-3,CASSPQRGFGVFGYTF
TRBJ2-2,TRBV9,CASSVPRTGGNAGELFF
TRBJ2-5,TRBV15,CATSRDAASSAETQYF
TRBJ2-6,TRBV5-1,CASGMNRVYMSGANVLTF
TRBJ2-7,TRBV4-1,CASSQQRESPYEQYF
TRBJ2-4,TRBV28,CASDRRGGKNIQYF
TRBJ2-1,TRBV4-3,CASSQDFPLAGGPNEQFF
TRBJ2-5,TRBV9,CASSVGAGGRETQYF
TRBJ1-2,TRBV11-3,CASSSGDYYGYTF
TRBJ1-2,TRBV7-8,CASSQRWAGGYGYTF
TRBJ2-1,TRBV4-1,CASSRTSGGANEQFF
TRBJ2-1,TRBV10-3,CAISESDRKGYNEQFF
TRBJ1-2,TRBV5-1,CASTFGVGGIANYGYTF
TRBJ2-3,TRBV5-1,CASSLEGTGTDTQYF
TRBJ2-7,TRBV29-1,CSVKRGGANHEQYF
TRBJ1-1,TRBV18,CASSQDRKNTEAFF
TRBJ2-3,TRBV7-8,CASSLGAMAGVRDTQYF
TRBJ1-6,TRBV5-6,CASARGGSNSPLHF
TRBJ1-4,TRBV7-9,CASSLVLTAKNEKLFF
TRBJ2-7,TRBV11-1,CASSLVQAVSYEQYF
TRBJ1-3,TRBV6-5,CASRTGSGNTIYF
TRBJ1-2,TRBV11-2,CASSLGPPNYGYTF
TRBJ2-3,TRBV6-4,CASSDSTGTDTQYF
TRBJ1-1,TRBV5-4,CASSLAGRTEAFF
TRBJ2-2,TRBV2,CASSDFTGELFF
TRBJ1-4,TRBV11-2,CASSTYRGTNEKLFF
TRBJ1-2,TRBV9,CASSKRQDPYGYTF